One TCR beta chain is described in this entry. Sequencing used immunoSEQ multiplex PCR; TCRdb keeps in-frame clones, though not all of them. The sample contains 200,000 to 300,000 clones, approximately 84% of which appear only once. This entry comes from a study of blood T cell repertoires in COVID-19. The sequenced sample consisted of peripheral blood. This clonotype was obtained from a man in his forties or fifties with acute or convalescent COVID-19.

The CDR3 loop is CASSYRLAGENEQFF. The DNA for the CDR3 is TGTGCCAGCAGCTACCGACTAGCGGGAGAAAATGAGCAGTTCTTC. The chain recombines TRBV7-2 with TRBJ2-1, with 12 bases identical to TRBD2. Per the germline V gene, CDR1 is SGHTA and CDR2 is FQGNSA. J was trimmed by 7 bases and V by 4 bases; bases with no gene match: 5. This CDR3 contains 15 residues.